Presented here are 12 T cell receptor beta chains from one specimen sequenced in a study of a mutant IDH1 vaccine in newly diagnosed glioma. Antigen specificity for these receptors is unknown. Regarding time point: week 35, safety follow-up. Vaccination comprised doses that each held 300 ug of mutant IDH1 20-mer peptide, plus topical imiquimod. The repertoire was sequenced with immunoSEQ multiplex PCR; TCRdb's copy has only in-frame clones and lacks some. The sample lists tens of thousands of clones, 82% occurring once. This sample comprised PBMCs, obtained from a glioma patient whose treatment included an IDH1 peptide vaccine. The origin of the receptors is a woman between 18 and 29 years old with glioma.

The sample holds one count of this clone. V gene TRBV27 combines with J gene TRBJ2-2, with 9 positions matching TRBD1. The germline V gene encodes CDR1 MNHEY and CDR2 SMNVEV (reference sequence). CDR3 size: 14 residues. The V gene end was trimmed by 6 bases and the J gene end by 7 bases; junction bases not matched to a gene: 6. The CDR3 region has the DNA TGTGCCAGCAGCCTGGGACAGGGTGTCGGGGAGCTGTTTTTT. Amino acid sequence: CASSLGQGVGELFF.

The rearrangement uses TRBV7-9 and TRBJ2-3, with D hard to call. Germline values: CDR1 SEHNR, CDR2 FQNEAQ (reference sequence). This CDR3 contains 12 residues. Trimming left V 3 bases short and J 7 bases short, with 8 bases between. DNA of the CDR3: TGTGCCAGCAGCTTTGACGGAAATACGCAGTATTTT. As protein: CASSFDGNTQYF.

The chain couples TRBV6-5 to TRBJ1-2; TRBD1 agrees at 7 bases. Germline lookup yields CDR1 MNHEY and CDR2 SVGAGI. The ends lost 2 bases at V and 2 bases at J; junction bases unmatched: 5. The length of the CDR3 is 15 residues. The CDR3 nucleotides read TGTGCCAGCAGTTACGGCGGACAGGCGAACTATGGCTACACCTTC. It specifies CASSYGGQANYGYTF.

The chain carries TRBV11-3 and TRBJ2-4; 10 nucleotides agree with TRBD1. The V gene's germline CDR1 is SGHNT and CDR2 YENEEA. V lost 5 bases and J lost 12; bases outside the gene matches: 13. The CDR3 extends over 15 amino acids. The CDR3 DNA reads TGTGCCAGCAGCACAACCGGGACAGGGGATCTGAATCAGTACTTC. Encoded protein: CASSTTGTGDLNQYF.

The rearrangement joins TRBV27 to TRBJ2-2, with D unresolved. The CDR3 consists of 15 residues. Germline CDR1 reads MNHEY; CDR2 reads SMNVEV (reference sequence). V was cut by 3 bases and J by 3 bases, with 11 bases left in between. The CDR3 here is CASSFGASYTGELFF. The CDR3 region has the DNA TGTGCCAGCAGTTTTGGAGCCAGTTACACCGGGGAGCTGTTTTTT.

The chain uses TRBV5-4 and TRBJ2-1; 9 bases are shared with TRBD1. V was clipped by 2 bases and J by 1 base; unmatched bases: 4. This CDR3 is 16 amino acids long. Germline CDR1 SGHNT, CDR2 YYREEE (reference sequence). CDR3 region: CASSFTGGASYNEQFF. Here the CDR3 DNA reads TGTGCCAGCAGCTTCACAGGGGGCGCGTCCTACAATGAGCAGTTCTTC.

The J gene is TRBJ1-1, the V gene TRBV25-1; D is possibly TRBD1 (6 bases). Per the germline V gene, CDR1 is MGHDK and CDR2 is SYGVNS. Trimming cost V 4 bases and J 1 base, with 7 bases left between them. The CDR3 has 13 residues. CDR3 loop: CASSATGNTEAFF. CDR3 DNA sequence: TGTGCCAGCAGTGCGACAGGGAACACTGAAGCTTTCTTT.

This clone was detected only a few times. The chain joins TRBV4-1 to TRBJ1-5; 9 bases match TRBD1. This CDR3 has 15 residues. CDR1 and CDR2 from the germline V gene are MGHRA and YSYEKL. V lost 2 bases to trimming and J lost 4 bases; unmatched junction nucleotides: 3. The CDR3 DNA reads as TGCGCCAGCAGCCAACCGGACAGGGGAAATCAGCCCCAGCATTTT. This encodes CASSQPDRGNQPQHF.

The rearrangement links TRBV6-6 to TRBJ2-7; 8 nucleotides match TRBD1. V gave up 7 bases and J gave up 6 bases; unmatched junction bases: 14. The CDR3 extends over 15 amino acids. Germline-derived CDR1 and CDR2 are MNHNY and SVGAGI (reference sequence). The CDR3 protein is CASKTTGTGPSEQYF. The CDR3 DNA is TGTGCCAGCAAAACGACCGGGACAGGCCCCTCCGAGCAGTACTTC.

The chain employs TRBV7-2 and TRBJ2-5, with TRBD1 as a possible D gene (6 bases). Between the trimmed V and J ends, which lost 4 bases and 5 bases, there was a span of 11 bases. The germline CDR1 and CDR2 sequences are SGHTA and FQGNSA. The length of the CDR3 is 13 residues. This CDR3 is CASSSGERETQYF. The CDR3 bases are TGTGCCAGCAGCTCAGGGGAGAGGGAGACCCAGTACTTC.

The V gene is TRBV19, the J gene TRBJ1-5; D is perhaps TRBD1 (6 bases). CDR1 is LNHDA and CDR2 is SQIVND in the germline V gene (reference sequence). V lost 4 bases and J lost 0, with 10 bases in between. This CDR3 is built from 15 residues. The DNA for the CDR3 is TGTGCCAGTAGTAGCGGACAGTATAGCAATCAGCCCCAGCATTTT. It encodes CASSSGQYSNQPQHF.

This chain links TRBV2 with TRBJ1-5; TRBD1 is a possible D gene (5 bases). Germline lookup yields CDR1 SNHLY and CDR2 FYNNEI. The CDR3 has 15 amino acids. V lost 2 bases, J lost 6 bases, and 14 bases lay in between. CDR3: CASSETGSQGQPQHF. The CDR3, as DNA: TGTGCCAGCAGTGAAACGGGGTCCCAGGGTCAGCCCCAGCATTTT.